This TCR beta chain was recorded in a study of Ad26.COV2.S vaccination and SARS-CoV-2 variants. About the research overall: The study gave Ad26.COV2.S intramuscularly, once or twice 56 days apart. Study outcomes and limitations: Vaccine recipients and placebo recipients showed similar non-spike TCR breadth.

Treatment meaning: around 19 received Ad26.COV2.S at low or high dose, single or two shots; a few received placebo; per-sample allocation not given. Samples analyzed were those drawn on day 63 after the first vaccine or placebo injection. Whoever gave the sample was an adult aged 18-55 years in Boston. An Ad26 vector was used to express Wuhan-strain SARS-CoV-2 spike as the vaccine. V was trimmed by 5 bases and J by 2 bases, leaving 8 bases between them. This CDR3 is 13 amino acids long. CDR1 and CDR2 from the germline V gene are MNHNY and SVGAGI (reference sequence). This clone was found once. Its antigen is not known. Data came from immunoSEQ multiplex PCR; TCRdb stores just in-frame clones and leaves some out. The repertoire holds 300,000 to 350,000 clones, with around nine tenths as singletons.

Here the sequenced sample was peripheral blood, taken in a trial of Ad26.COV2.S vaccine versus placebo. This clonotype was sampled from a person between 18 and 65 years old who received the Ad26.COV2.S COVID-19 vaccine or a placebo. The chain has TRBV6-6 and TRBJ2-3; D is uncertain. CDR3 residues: CASSVFFTDTQYF. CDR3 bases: TGTGCCAGCAGTGTATTTTTCACAGATACGCAGTATTTT.